This TCR beta chain comes out of a study of control samples from healthy donors and cancer patients. The method was immunoSEQ multiplex PCR; TCRdb's version includes in-frame clones alone and lacks a portion of them. The profile covers under 75,000 clones, with roughly 85% appearing a single time and about 5% taken by the ten largest. CDR3 length equals 18 residues. Trimming removed 4 bases from V and 2 bases from J, with 22 bases in between. CDR1 is LGHNA, CDR2 YSLEER, per germline. This TCR was recovered from a middle-aged man in good health. The rearrangement joins TRBV4-3 to TRBJ2-3; D possibly corresponds to TRBD2 (6 bases). The sample comprised blood. CDR3 region: CASSPEANTGLYTDTQYF. Written as DNA, the CDR3 is TGCGCCAGCAGCCCAGAGGCTAACACGGGACTCTACACAGATACGCAGTATTTT.